The 8 T cell receptor beta chains below come from one sample, sequenced in a study of blood T cell repertoires in COVID-19. The repertoire was sequenced with immunoSEQ multiplex PCR; TCRdb's copy has only in-frame clones and lacks some. The sample contains about 220,000 clones, 80% to 85% of which appear only once. The sequenced sample consisted of peripheral blood. The receptors stem from a woman between 70 and 85 years old with COVID-19, enrolled during active disease.

J is TRBJ2-7 and V is TRBV29-1, with 9 bases that match TRBD1. Germline values: CDR1 SQVTM, CDR2 ANQGSEA. Trimming removed 6 bases from V and 5 bases from J; junction bases left unmatched: 11. The CDR3 is 14 amino acids. The CDR3 nucleotides read TGCAGCGTCGGGGGGACAGGGAGACCTAACGAGCAGTACTTC. Its translation is CSVGGTGRPNEQYF.

This chain uses TRBV4-3 with TRBJ1-5, with no clear D. CDR3 length: 15 residues. Germline V gene sequence: CDR1 LGHNA, CDR2 YSLEER. Trimming took off 0 bases at V and 4 bases at J, with 10 bases between the two ends. The CDR3 DNA sequence: TGCGCCAGCAGCCAAGATCCGGGAGGGAATCAGCCCCAGCATTTT. Residues: CASSQDPGGNQPQHF.

The V and J genes are TRBV29-1 and TRBJ2-3; possibly TRBD2 for D (6 bases). Germline assignment: CDR1 SQVTM and CDR2 ANQGSEA. Trimming stripped 3 bases from V and 10 bases from J, with 8 bases between. This CDR3 comprises 10 residues. The CDR3 nucleotides read TGCAGCGTTGAGGAGGGCCCGCAGTATTTT. The encoded protein is CSVEEGPQYF.

The rearrangement uses TRBV29-1 and TRBJ1-1; no clear D. The CDR3 is made up of 12 amino acids. Trimming stripped 7 bases from V and 0 bases from J, with 9 bases between. Per germline, CDR1 SQVTM and CDR2 ANQGSEA. CDR3 loop: CSGAQMNTEAFF. CDR3 DNA: TGCAGCGGAGCACAGATGAACACTGAAGCTTTCTTT.

This sequence joins TRBV29-1 and TRBJ2-3; 8 bases are a match to TRBD1. The CDR3 is 14 residues long. V shed 1 base and J 4 bases; nucleotides not matched to a gene: 4. From germline, CDR1 is SQVTM and CDR2 ANQGSEA. The CDR3 DNA reads TGCAGCGTTGAAGGACAGGGGTGGGCAGATACGCAGTATTTT. It codes for CSVEGQGWADTQYF.

This chain joins TRBV30 and TRBJ1-2; D is unresolved. The germline gives CDR1 GTSNPN, CDR2 SVGIG (reference sequence). The V gene lost 5 bases and the J gene lost 6 bases, with 13 bases spanning the gap. The CDR3 extends over 12 amino acids. This chain's CDR3 is CAWDRDENGYTF. The CDR3 coding sequence is TGTGCCTGGGATCGGGATGAGAATGGCTACACCTTC. Combining the CDR3 with reference TRBV30 and TRBJ1-2 gives the whole variable domain SQTIHQWPATLVQPVGSPLSLECTVEGTSNPNLYWYRQAAGRGLQLLFYSVGIGQISSEVPQNLSASRPQDRQFILSSKKLLLSDSGFYLCAWDRDENGYTFGSGTRLTVV.

The chain couples TRBV5-1 to TRBJ1-5, with a weak D call TRBD1 (5 bases). Trimming removed 4 bases from V and 4 bases from J, with 15 bases in between. Germline lookup yields CDR1 SGHRS and CDR2 YFSETQ. The CDR3 length is 15 residues. CDR3 bases: TGCGCCAGCAGCGGCGGGACTCACCCGAATCAGCCCCAGCATTTT. This encodes CASSGGTHPNQPQHF.

V usage is TRBV19 and J usage is TRBJ1-5; D is uncertain. The germline CDR1 and CDR2 sequences are LNHDA and SQIVND (reference sequence). This CDR3 is 14 amino acids long. V shed 5 bases and J shed 1 base, with 9 bases lying between them. The CDR3 sequence: CASSLSGSNQPQHF. The CDR3 DNA sequence: TGTGCCAGTAGTTTGAGCGGGAGCAATCAGCCCCAGCATTTT.